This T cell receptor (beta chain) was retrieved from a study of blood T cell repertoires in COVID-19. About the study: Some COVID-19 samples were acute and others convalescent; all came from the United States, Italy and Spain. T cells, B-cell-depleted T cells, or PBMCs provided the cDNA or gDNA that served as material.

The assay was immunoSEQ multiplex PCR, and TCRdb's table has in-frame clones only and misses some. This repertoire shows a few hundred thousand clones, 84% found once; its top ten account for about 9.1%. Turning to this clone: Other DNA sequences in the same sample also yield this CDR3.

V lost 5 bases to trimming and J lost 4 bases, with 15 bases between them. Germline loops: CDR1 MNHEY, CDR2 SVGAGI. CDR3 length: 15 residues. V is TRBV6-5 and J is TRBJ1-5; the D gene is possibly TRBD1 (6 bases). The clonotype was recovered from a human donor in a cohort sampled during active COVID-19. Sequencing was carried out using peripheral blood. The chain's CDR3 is CASSPDRGGNQPQHF. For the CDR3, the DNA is TGTGCCAGCAGTCCAGATAGGGGGGGGAATCAGCCCCAGCATTTT.